This T cell receptor (beta chain) was sequenced in a study of blood T cells in healthy people across ages. The germline gives CDR1 MGHDK, CDR2 SYGVNS. V was clipped by 7 bases and J by 4 bases; unmatched bases: 6. This CDR3 region has 13 residues. Study-level findings and limits: Per million T cells, the diversity of TCR beta decreased roughly linearly as age advanced.

Alongside a J-beta primer mix, a sample-barcoded 5' primer served in a second PCR lasting about 6 to 11 cycles. One entry per CDR3 protein results from TCRdb running MiXCR on the 5' RACE reads. The sample lists 600,000 to 1,000,000 distinct CDR3 sequences; 25% were seen once. This clonotype was found many times. Its cognate antigen is unknown. The same sample was also used in a study of T cells of mothers and their children.

V is TRBV25-1 and J is TRBJ2-7; 8 bases fit TRBD2. Sequencing used blood. The receptor was derived from a boy younger than 18 in good health. CDR3 sequence reads: CASTLAGGYEQYF. The CDR3 DNA reads TGTGCCAGCACCCTGGCGGGAGGATACGAGCAGTACTTC.